This T cell receptor beta chain appears in the sequencing data of a study of T cell changes during pregnancy in multiple sclerosis. Some clones are missing from TCRdb's copy, which holds only in-frame ones; the method was immunoSEQ multiplex PCR. Among around 110,000 clones listed, around 90% were seen once. Germline V lookup: CDR1 LGHNA, CDR2 YNFKEQ. The V and J ends lost 4 bases and 10 bases respectively, with 12 bases between them. CDR3 length: 12 amino acids. The clonotype comes from a female donor with multiple sclerosis, enrolled in a pregnancy study. The material was peripheral blood, obtained in the third trimester of pregnancy. This sequence joins TRBV4-2 and TRBJ2-3; possibly TRBD2 for D (6 bases). The DNA of the CDR3 is TGTGCCAGCAGCCCAGCCGGGACTTCGCAGTATTTT. Translated, it gives CASSPAGTSQYF.